Below, 7 T cell receptor beta chains from the same sample are listed, as sequenced in a study of blood T cell repertoires in COVID-19. TCRdb's copy holds only in-frame clones and misses some; the assay was immunoSEQ multiplex PCR. The data contain around 500,000 clones, 70% to 90% of them seen just once; the ten biggest clones take up 3% to 3.5%. Sequences were obtained from peripheral blood. Receptor source: a human donor in a cohort sampled during active COVID-19.

The CDR3 DNA follows: TGTGCCAGCAGTTTTGGGCGGAGGGTACACACTGAAGCTTTCTTT. Protein: CASSFGRRVHTEAFF. The chain recombines TRBV28 with TRBJ1-1; D gene uncertain. V was pared by 3 bases and J by 3 bases, with 14 bases between. This CDR3 is built from 15 residues. CDR1 is MDHEN, CDR2 SYDVKM, per germline. Variable domain in full (rest from reference TRBV28 and TRBJ1-1): DVKVTQSSRYLVKRTGEKVFLECVQDMDHENMFWYRQDPGLGLRLIYFSYDVKMKEKGDIPEGYSVSREKKERFSLILESASTNQTSMYLCASSFGRRVHTEAFFGQGTRLTVV.

This clone was seen more than once but under ten times. This rearrangement joins TRBV4-2 to TRBJ2-7; 10 nucleotides match TRBD1. Looked up from germline, CDR1 is LGHNA and CDR2 is YNFKEQ. There are 14 residues in the CDR3. Trimming at V came to 1 base and at J to 6 bases, leaving 3 bases not matched to a gene. As DNA, the CDR3 is TGTGCCAGCAGCCAAGCCGGGACAGGGGCCGAGCAGTACTTC. Amino acid sequence: CASSQAGTGAEQYF.

The genes are TRBV5-1 and TRBJ2-2, with 8 bases aligning to TRBD1. Germline loops: CDR1 SGHRS, CDR2 YFSETQ. The CDR3 length is 16 residues. J lost 7 bases, V lost 3 bases, and 11 bases had no gene match. CDR3 residues: CASSSIAGGESGELFF. In nucleotides, the CDR3 is TGCGCCAGCAGCTCGATTGCAGGGGGCGAAAGCGGGGAGCTGTTTTTT.

The V call is TRBV4-1, the J call TRBJ1-6; D is uncertain. This CDR3 has 17 residues. The V and J ends lost 0 bases and 8 bases respectively, with 17 bases between them. Looked up from germline, CDR1 is MGHRA and CDR2 is YSYEKL. The CDR3 region is CASSQERGWQTDSPLHF. DNA of the CDR3: TGCGCCAGCAGCCAAGAGAGAGGGTGGCAGACGGATTCACCCCTCCACTTT.

The chain is built from TRBV10-3 and TRBJ1-4; TRBD1 matches 8 bases. This CDR3 has 14 residues. Germline V gene data show CDR1 as ENHRY and CDR2 as SYGVKD. Losses at the gene ends were 3 bases for V and 5 bases for J; bases not matched to a gene: 2. The CDR3 coding sequence is TGTGCCATCAGTGAAAGGACAGGGAATGAAAAACTGTTTTTT. It yields the protein CAISERTGNEKLFF.

This clone turned up a few times. The V gene is TRBV7-2, the J gene TRBJ2-6, with 8 positions matching TRBD1. V shed 3 bases, J shed 0 bases, and the junction held 7 bases outside the gene matches. The CDR3 is 18 residues long. Germline V CDR1 and CDR2: SGHTA, FQGNSA. The DNA for the CDR3 is TGTGCCAGCAGCTTCGCAGCAGGGGGCAGCTCTGGGGCCAACGTCCTGACTTTC. Its protein is CASSFAAGGSSGANVLTF.

The chain has TRBV2 and TRBJ2-3; D call uncertain. The CDR3 sequence is 15 residues long. Trimming stripped 5 bases from V and 0 bases from J, with 12 bases between. The germline V gene has CDR1 SNHLY and CDR2 FYNNEI. This CDR3 is CASSPSHSSTDTQYF. CDR3 in DNA: TGTGCCAGCAGTCCCTCTCACTCTAGCACAGATACGCAGTATTTT. Variable domain in full (rest from reference TRBV2 and TRBJ2-3): EPEVTQTPSHQVTQMGQEVILRCVPISNHLYFYWYRQILGQKVEFLVSFYNNEISEKSEIFDDQFSVERPDGSNFTLKIRSTKLEDSAMYFCASSPSHSSTDTQYFGPGTRLTVL.